Following are 5 T cell receptor beta chains from one sample sequenced in a study of blood T cell repertoires in COVID-19. Repertoires were generated with immunoSEQ multiplex PCR, while TCRdb's copy carries only in-frame clones and drops some. The data hold some 58,000 clones, with 75% to 90% observed a single time. The sample consisted of peripheral blood. These TCRs come from a human donor in a cohort sampled during active COVID-19.

Written as DNA, the CDR3 is TGTGCCAGCAGCCCCCCCGGGGAGGGCGTCACCATATATTTT. Its protein is CASSPPGEGVTIYF. The genes are TRBV6-4 and TRBJ1-3; D unclear. The V end lost 6 bases, the J end lost 9 bases, and 18 bases lay between the germline ends. CDR1 MRHNA and CDR2 SNTAGT come from the germline V gene. The CDR3 loop spans 14 amino acids.

J is TRBJ2-5 and V is TRBV6-2 or TRBV6-3; 11 bases line up with TRBD2. The CDR3 has 15 amino acids. The J segment lost 5 bases and the V segment lost 6 bases, leaving 8 bases of the junction unmatched. CDR1 is MNHEY and CDR2 is SVGEGT in the germline V gene. CDR3 in amino acids: CASSNRLAGWETQYF. The CDR3 DNA is TGTGCCAGCAGCAATCGACTAGCGGGGTGGGAGACCCAGTACTTC.

Comment on this clone: The junction differs from germline at one of its ends, possibly a read error. The chain links TRBV5-4 to TRBJ2-7; TRBD2 is a possible D gene (5 bases). In germline, CDR1 is SGHNT, CDR2 YYREEE (reference sequence). CDR3 length equals 14 residues. Written as DNA, the CDR3 is TGTGCCAGCAGCTTCCGGGGAGCTTCCTCCGAGCAGTACTTC. Translation gives CASSFRGASSEQYF.

The chain carries TRBV3-1 (or the pseudogene TRBV3-2) and TRBJ1-2, with TRBD1 identical over 7 bases. Germline V gives CDR1 LGHDT, CDR2 YNNKEL (reference sequence). The CDR3 contains 14 residues. V was pared by 4 bases and J by 2 bases, with 4 bases of the junction left unmatched. The CDR3 DNA follows: TGTGCCAGCAGCCGGGGACAGCTAAACTATGGCTACACCTTC. Translated, it gives CASSRGQLNYGYTF.

V is TRBV19 and J is TRBJ1-1; the D gene is possibly TRBD1 (6 bases). CDR1 is LNHDA and CDR2 is SQIVND in the germline V gene (reference sequence). V shed 8 bases and J shed 7 bases, with 17 bases lying between them. CDR3 size: 13 residues. CDR3 loop: CASRYSGQSEAFF. In DNA, the CDR3 is TGTGCCAGTCGCTACTCTGGACAGAGTGAAGCTTTCTTT.